The 30 T cell receptor beta chains listed next were all sequenced from one sample in a study of lymphopenia after photon versus proton radiotherapy. TCRdb's copy holds only in-frame clones and misses some; the assay was immunoSEQ multiplex PCR. The sample comprises around 50,000 clones, roughly 80% of which are singletons, and approximately 2% rests with the top ten. The input for sequencing was peripheral blood, taken from a patient treated with proton-based radiotherapy. The receptor source for this set is a man between 60 and 70 years old with pancreatic cancer.

The chain employs TRBV5-4 and TRBJ2-3, with a possible D match to TRBD2 (5 bases). The germline CDR1 and CDR2 sequences are SGHNT and YYREEE (reference sequence). The V end was cut by 0 bases, the J end by 0 bases, with 8 bases between. The CDR3 spans 15 residues. The CDR3 reads CASSLERQSTDTQYF. As DNA, the CDR3 is TGTGCCAGCAGCTTGGAGCGGCAGAGCACAGATACGCAGTATTTT.

The chain recombines TRBV5-1 with TRBJ2-1, with D possibly matching TRBD2 (5 bases). Germline CDR1 SGHRS, CDR2 YFSETQ. The CDR3 length is 13 residues. The V end lost 4 bases, the J end lost 7 bases, and 12 bases lay between the germline ends. CDR3 bases: TGCGCCAGCAGCGTGGACTTATGGAATGAGCAGTTCTTC. Encoded protein: CASSVDLWNEQFF.

As DNA, the CDR3 is TGTGCCAGCAGCTTATCCCGAAGGGACACTGAAGCTTTCTTT. This translates into CASSLSRRDTEAFF. V and J are TRBV7-9 and TRBJ1-1; D gene uncertain. Trimming cost V 2 bases and J 3 bases, with 10 bases left between them. CDR3 size: 14 residues. Looked up from germline, CDR1 is SEHNR and CDR2 is FQNEAQ (reference sequence).

This rearrangement joins TRBV19 to TRBJ2-5, with D possibly matching TRBD1 (6 bases). CDR1 LNHDA and CDR2 SQIVND come from the germline V gene (reference sequence). V shed 0 bases and J shed 2 bases, with 10 bases lying between them. This CDR3 spans 15 amino acids. CDR3 in DNA: TGTGCCAGTAGTATAGAACAGGGAATGCAAGAGACCCAGTACTTC. It yields the protein CASSIEQGMQETQYF.

The V call is TRBV11-3, the J call TRBJ2-3, with D perhaps TRBD1 (6 bases). This CDR3 is built from 15 residues. Between the trimmed V and J ends, which lost 4 bases and 2 bases, there was a span of 13 bases. Germline V lookup: CDR1 SGHNT, CDR2 YENEEA. The CDR3, as DNA: TGTGCCAGCAGCTCCTACAGGGAAAACACAGATACGCAGTATTTT. Its translation: CASSSYRENTDTQYF.

V and J are TRBV19 and TRBJ2-7; 8 bases match TRBD1. The CDR3 sequence is 14 residues long. Germline CDR1 is LNHDA and CDR2 is SQIVND (reference sequence). After removal of 6 bases from V and 2 bases from J, the junction contained 6 bases not matched to a gene. The CDR3 protein is CASSAGTGPYEQYF. CDR3 DNA sequence: TGTGCCAGTAGCGCCGGGACAGGACCCTACGAGCAGTACTTC.

The rearrangement links TRBV28 to TRBJ1-5; tentative D call: TRBD1 (5 bases). The CDR3 runs to 15 residues. Germline-derived CDR1 and CDR2 are MDHEN and SYDVKM. V was trimmed by 4 bases and J by 7 bases, leaving 17 bases between them. CDR3 in DNA: TGTGCCAGCAGTTCCCCCCCGGGGGTTGGGCAGCCCCAGCATTTT. Its protein product is CASSSPPGVGQPQHF.

V and J are TRBV28 and TRBJ2-2, with 10 bases matching TRBD2. The J segment lost 8 bases and the V segment lost 9 bases, leaving 12 bases of the junction unmatched. From germline, CDR1 is MDHEN and CDR2 SYDVKM. The CDR3 is 15 residues long. In DNA, the CDR3 is TGTGCCAGTCTCACTAGCGGGAAGAGTGGTGGGGAGCTGTTTTTT. This translates into CASLTSGKSGGELFF.

The chain links TRBV9 to TRBJ2-1; weak D call: TRBD2 (5 bases). Trimming shortened V by 0 bases and J by 0 bases, and 13 bases separated the two germline ends. This CDR3 is 17 amino acids long. Per germline, CDR1 SGDLS and CDR2 YYNGEE. CDR3 DNA: TGTGCCAGCAGCGTAGGGCCAGCGGCCAGCTCCTACAATGAGCAGTTCTTC. Its translation is CASSVGPAASSYNEQFF.

Worth noting for this clone: Germline is not matched at one junction end, which may reflect a read error. The gene calls are TRBV5-6 and TRBJ2-1, with 8 bases fitting TRBD2. The CDR3 spans 15 residues. Germline CDR1 is SGHDT and CDR2 is YYEEEE. The CDR3 here is CASTLAGGVYNEQFF. The CDR3 DNA reads as TGTGCCAGCACCTTGGCGGGGGGCGTCTACAATGAGCAGTTCTTC.

This chain connects TRBV9 to TRBJ2-1; 11 bases are shared with TRBD1. Trimming removed 4 bases from V and 7 bases from J; junction bases left unmatched: 7. CDR3 length: 15 amino acids. Germline values: CDR1 SGDLS, CDR2 YYNGEE. CDR3 in amino acids: CASSSRDRGTNEQFF. CDR3 sequence (DNA): TGTGCCAGCAGCAGCCGGGACAGGGGGACGAATGAGCAGTTCTTC.

The rearrangement uses TRBV2 and TRBJ2-4; D may match TRBD1 or TRBD2 (6 bases each). V was shortened by 10 bases and J by 8 bases, with 15 bases between the two germline ends. Germline V gene sequence: CDR1 SNHLY, CDR2 FYNNEI. CDR3 size: 12 residues. The CDR3 sequence is CATSTGGHIQYF. The DNA for the CDR3 is TGTGCCACCAGCACCGGGGGCCACATTCAGTACTTC.

A note on this clone: The junction shows a germline mismatch at one end, possibly a read error. This sequence joins TRBV7-7 and TRBJ2-5; maybe TRBD1 (6 bases). The length of the CDR3 is 13 residues. Germline CDR1 SSHAT, CDR2 FNYEAQ (reference sequence). CDR3 loop: CASSLDRRETQYF. The CDR3 DNA follows: TGTGCTAGCAGTCTAGACAGGAGGGAGACCCAGTACTTC.

The genes are TRBV7-9 and TRBJ2-1; a weak D match, TRBD1 (6 bases). Germline V CDR1 and CDR2: SEHNR, FQNEAQ (reference sequence). V was cut by 5 bases and J by 5 bases, with 16 bases left in between. The CDR3 consists of 15 residues. The CDR3 region has the DNA TGTGCCAGCAGCCCCCCAGGGGCGAACAACAATGAGCAGTTCTTC. Translated: CASSPPGANNNEQFF.

The chain couples TRBV6-6 to TRBJ2-7; no definite D call. The CDR3 length is 13 residues. Deletions cut 6 bases from V and 3 bases from J, with 12 bases between. Per germline, CDR1 MNHNY and CDR2 SVGAGI (reference sequence). The CDR3 sequence is CASSREGYYEQYF. For the CDR3, the DNA is TGTGCCAGCAGCCGCGAAGGGTACTACGAGCAGTACTTC.

The CDR3 reads CAISEGLGGEGNQPQHF. The CDR3 nucleotides read TGTGCCATCAGTGAGGGCCTAGGCGGAGAGGGCAATCAGCCCCAGCATTTT. The V and J genes are TRBV10-3 and TRBJ1-5; no clear D. Germline-derived CDR1 and CDR2 are ENHRY and SYGVKD. The CDR3 extends over 17 amino acids. V lost 2 bases, J lost 2 bases, and 16 bases lay in between.

This clone was seen more than once but under ten times. The chain combines TRBV4-3 with TRBJ1-5; TRBD1 agrees at 9 bases. This CDR3 contains 14 residues. CDR1 is LGHNA and CDR2 is YSLEER in the germline V gene. V dropped 4 bases and J dropped 5; count of bases not matched to a gene: 3. The CDR3 is CASSLGTGYQPQHF. For the CDR3, the DNA is TGCGCCAGCAGCCTAGGGACAGGGTATCAGCCCCAGCATTTT.

The chain carries TRBV14 and TRBJ2-1; D is undetermined. Trimming shortened V by 0 bases and J by 8 bases, and 11 bases separated the two germline ends. Germline CDR1 reads SGHDN; CDR2 reads FVKESK. The CDR3 is made up of 14 amino acids. The CDR3 here is CASSQDLRAHEQFF. In DNA, the CDR3 is TGTGCCAGCAGCCAAGATTTAAGGGCGCATGAGCAGTTCTTC.

The chain uses TRBV11-1 and TRBJ2-7; the match to TRBD2 covers 8 bases. Per germline, CDR1 SGHAT and CDR2 FQDESV (reference sequence). V shed 5 bases, J shed 2 bases, and the junction held 11 bases outside the gene matches. The CDR3 sequence is 16 residues long. The CDR3 region has the DNA TGTGCCAGCAGCGAGGGGGGAGCGGGAGTTGCCTACGAGCAGTACTTC. It encodes CASSEGGAGVAYEQYF.

This clone appeared a few times. The rearrangement uses TRBV9 and TRBJ1-1, with a possible D match to TRBD1 (6 bases). V was cut by 4 bases and J by 4 bases, with 11 bases left in between. The V gene's germline CDR1 is SGDLS and CDR2 YYNGEE. CDR3 length: 13 residues. The CDR3 DNA reads TGTGCCAGCAGCCCTAAGGGGGGCACTGAAGCTTTCTTT. Its protein product is CASSPKGGTEAFF.

The chain employs TRBV29-1 and TRBJ2-3; TRBD2 agrees at 8 bases. This CDR3 contains 14 residues. The trim removed 8 bases at V and 2 bases at J, leaving 9 bases unmatched. Germline CDR1 and CDR2: SQVTM and ANQGSEA. CDR3 nucleotide sequence: TGCAGCACCACTAGCGGTCTCTCCACAGATACGCAGTATTTT. Amino acid sequence: CSTTSGLSTDTQYF.

The chain links TRBV20-1 to TRBJ2-5; perhaps D is TRBD1 or TRBD2 (5 bases each). With the DNA end fitting TRBJ2-7 better, the J assignment may be wrong. The CDR3 covers 9 residues. The germline CDR1 and CDR2 sequences are DFQATT and SNEGSKA (reference sequence). CDR3 in DNA: TGCAGTGTGGGGGACGAGCAGTACTTC. This sequence encodes CSVGDEQYF.

The gene calls are TRBV21-1 and TRBJ2-1; the table names TRBD2, a call not compared with the DNA. TRBV21-1 is a pseudogene locus. This CDR3 has 17 amino acids. The CDR3 loop is CASSARPGLASYNEQFF. The DNA for the CDR3 is TGTGCCAGCAGCGCCCGCCCGGGACTAGCGTCGTACAATGAGCAGTTCTTC.

The rearrangement joins TRBV7-9 to TRBJ1-4; 7 bases match TRBD1. V was pared by 3 bases and J by 3 bases, with 4 bases of the junction left unmatched. CDR3 length: 15 amino acids. Germline assignment: CDR1 SEHNR and CDR2 FQNEAQ (reference sequence). CDR3 sequence reads: CASSFGTDSNEKLFF. The CDR3 DNA reads TGTGCCAGCAGCTTCGGGACAGACTCTAATGAAAAACTGTTTTTT.

The chain uses TRBV27 and TRBJ2-6; D not certain. CDR1 is MNHEY and CDR2 is SMNVEV in the germline V gene (reference sequence). The germline V and J ends were trimmed by 3 bases and 2 bases, with 2 bases remaining between them. This CDR3 has 13 residues. The CDR3 here is CASSFPGANVLTF. For the CDR3, the DNA is TGTGCCAGCAGTTTTCCTGGGGCCAACGTCCTGACTTTC.

This chain uses TRBV9 with TRBJ2-5; 8 bases map to TRBD1. The germline V gene has CDR1 SGDLS and CDR2 YYNGEE. The junction had 3 bases not matched to a gene; V was cut back by 0 bases and J by 2 bases. The CDR3 is 15 amino acids. CDR3: CASSVVGTGQETQYF. As DNA, the CDR3 is TGTGCCAGCAGCGTAGTAGGGACAGGTCAAGAGACCCAGTACTTC.

The V gene is TRBV29-1, the J gene TRBJ2-7; 12 nucleotides line up with TRBD2. The germline CDR1 and CDR2 sequences are SQVTM and ANQGSEA. This CDR3 comprises 14 residues. After removal of 6 bases from V and 3 bases from J, the junction contained 6 bases not matched to a gene. CDR3 sequence reads: CSVLSTSGSYEQYF. CDR3 bases: TGCAGCGTCCTCTCGACTAGCGGGAGCTACGAGCAGTACTTC.

This chain connects TRBV19 to TRBJ2-1; 9 bases agree with TRBD2. The CDR3 covers 18 residues. Germline V gene lookup returns CDR1 LNHDA and CDR2 SQIVND (reference sequence). The trim removed 4 bases at V and 5 bases at J, leaving 15 bases unmatched. The CDR3 DNA is TGTGCCAGTAGTAATTTGCGCTTGAGGCGGGAGGGAAACAATGAGCAGTTCTTC. Encoded protein: CASSNLRLRREGNNEQFF.

This sequence joins TRBV2 and TRBJ1-5; tentatively, D is TRBD1 (6 bases). In germline, CDR1 is SNHLY, CDR2 FYNNEI. The CDR3 consists of 15 residues. The V end lost 8 bases, the J end lost 2 bases, and 16 bases lay between the germline ends. CDR3 amino acids: CASSKGGSGNQPQHF. The DNA for the CDR3 is TGTGCCAGCTCAAAGGGGGGAAGCGGCAATCAGCCCCAGCATTTT.

The chain uses TRBV18 and TRBJ2-5; a possible D gene is TRBD1 (6 bases). The germline gives CDR1 KGHSH, CDR2 LQKENI. V lost 0 bases, J lost 2 bases, and 10 bases lay in between. The CDR3 totals 15 residues. CDR3 coding DNA: TGTGCCAGCTCACCACCGAGGACAGATCAAGAGACCCAGTACTTC. Translated, it gives CASSPPRTDQETQYF.